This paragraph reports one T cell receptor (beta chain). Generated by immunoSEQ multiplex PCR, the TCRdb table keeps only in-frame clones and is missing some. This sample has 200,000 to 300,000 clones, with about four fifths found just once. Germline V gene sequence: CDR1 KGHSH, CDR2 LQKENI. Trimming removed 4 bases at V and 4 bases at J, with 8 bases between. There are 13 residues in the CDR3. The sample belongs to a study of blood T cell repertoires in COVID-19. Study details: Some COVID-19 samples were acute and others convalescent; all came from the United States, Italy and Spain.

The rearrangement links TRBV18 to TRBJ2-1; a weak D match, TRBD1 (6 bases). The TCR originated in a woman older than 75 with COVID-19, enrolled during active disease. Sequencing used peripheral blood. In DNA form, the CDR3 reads TGTGCCAGCTCACTCCAGGGGTACAATGAGCAGTTCTTC. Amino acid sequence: CASSLQGYNEQFF. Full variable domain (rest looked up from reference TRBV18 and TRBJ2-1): NAGVMQNPRHLVRRRGQEARLRCSPMKGHSHVYWYRQLPEEGLKFMVYLQKENIIDESGMPKERFSAEFPKEGPSILRIQQVVRGDSAAYFCASSLQGYNEQFFGPGTRLTVL.